Listed below are T cell receptor beta chains from one sample, sequenced in a study of blood T cell repertoires in COVID-19. Assay: immunoSEQ multiplex PCR; the TCRdb copy retains only in-frame clones and omits some. The table lists 270,000 or so clones, over 75% of them singletons. Specimen: peripheral blood. The source of these receptors is a human donor in a cohort sampled during active COVID-19. Both conserved end residues are part of each CDR3. The order of the fields is CDR3 DNA, CDR3 protein, clone size, D gene, V gene, J gene. A D gene is named only where the DNA matches it firmly. Clone size is not always given. Where it is, it says once, few, many or a class for expanded clones.

DNA: TGTGCCAGCAGTCTACAGGGTTTTAGGGGAGCTTTCTTT
CDR3: CASSLQGFRGAFF
size: NA
D: NA
V: TRBV28
J: TRBJ1-1

DNA: TGTGCCAGCAGCCTTCCGAACAGGGCGAGCGATGGCTACACCTTC
CDR3: CASSLPNRASDGYTF
size: NA
D: NA
V: TRBV7-9
J: TRBJ1-2

DNA: TGTGCCAGTAGTATGACAGGGATGAATCAGCCCCAGCATTTT
CDR3: CASSMTGMNQPQHF
size: few
D: TRBD1
V: TRBV19
J: TRBJ1-5

DNA: TGTGCCAGCTTTTTGGGCGGGGCCCATGGGAATGAGCAGTTCTTC
CDR3: CASFLGGAHGNEQFF
size: NA
D: NA
V: TRBV2
J: TRBJ2-1

DNA: TGCGCCAGCAGCCTGGGACAACATACCTACGAGCAGTACTTC
CDR3: CASSLGQHTYEQYF
size: NA
D: NA
V: TRBV5-1
J: TRBJ2-7

DNA: TGTGCCAGCAGCGTAATCCAGGACTCTGGAAACACCATATATTTT
CDR3: CASSVIQDSGNTIYF
size: NA
D: NA
V: TRBV9
J: TRBJ1-3

DNA: TGTGCCAGCTCACCCAGGGGCTCGGACACTGAAGCTTTCTTT
CDR3: CASSPRGSDTEAFF
size: NA
D: NA
V: TRBV18
J: TRBJ1-1

DNA: TGCGCCAGCAGTATTACTAGTTCCCCCTACGAGCAGTACTTC
CDR3: CASSITSSPYEQYF
size: once
D: NA
V: TRBV5-1
J: TRBJ2-7

DNA: TGTGCCAGCAGCCATAATAGCAATGAGCAGTTCTTC
CDR3: CASSHNSNEQFF
size: NA
D: NA
V: TRBV5-5
J: TRBJ2-1

DNA: TGTGCCAGCAGCTTAGCTTGGGGAGTGGGGTCCACGTCCTACGAGCAGTACTTC
CDR3: CASSLAWGVGSTSYEQYF
size: once
D: NA
V: TRBV7-2
J: TRBJ2-7

DNA: TGTGCCAGCCGGGACGGGAGCTCCTACGAGCAGTACTTC
CDR3: CASRDGSSYEQYF
size: NA
D: NA
V: TRBV24-1
J: TRBJ2-7

DNA: TGTGCCAGCAGCCGGACAGCGAACACCGGGGAGCTGTTTTTT
CDR3: CASSRTANTGELFF
size: NA
D: NA
V: TRBV7-3
J: TRBJ2-2

DNA: TGTGCCAGCAGCTTAGGCGGCCCGAATGAGCAGTTCTTC
CDR3: CASSLGGPNEQFF
size: once
D: NA
V: TRBV7-9
J: TRBJ2-1

DNA: TGTGCCAGCACTGCCTATACGGAGCAGTACTTC
CDR3: CASTAYTEQYF
size: NA
D: NA
V: TRBV2
J: TRBJ2-7

DNA: TGCGCCAGCAGCTTGGTCCAGGCTCGGCATACTGAAGCTTTCTTT
CDR3: CASSLVQARHTEAFF
size: NA
D: NA
V: TRBV5-1
J: TRBJ1-1

DNA: TGTGCCAGCAGTCCCCGACAGGGACCTAGCAATCAGCCCCAGCATTTT
CDR3: CASSPRQGPSNQPQHF
size: NA
D: TRBD1
V: TRBV27
J: TRBJ1-5

DNA: TGCGCCAGCAGTGGATCAAGGACTAGCGGGAGGGCCAGGGATGAGCAGTTCTTC
CDR3: CASSGSRTSGRARDEQFF
size: NA
D: TRBD2
V: TRBV10-1
J: TRBJ2-1

DNA: TGTGCCAGCAGTTGGCAGATCGATAGCAATCAGCCCCAGCATTTT
CDR3: CASSWQIDSNQPQHF
size: NA
D: NA
V: TRBV28
J: TRBJ1-5